This T cell receptor (beta chain) derives from a study of blood T cells in healthy people across ages. Across the whole study: Roughly one uniquely barcoded beta molecule per two T cells was captured.

Comment on this clonotype: The antigen remains unidentified. Because the CDR3's place on the DNA is in doubt, the DNA is left out and the CDR3 is given as listed by TCRdb.

Study results and caveats: Strong correlation was found linking TCR beta diversity to naive T cell percentage. Calculation of diversity from one million T cells yielded estimates considered to be underestimates.

Through a sample-barcoded 5' primer and a J-beta primer mix, a second PCR was run for roughly 7 to 11 cycles. Through a template-switch adaptor with 12 random nucleotides, each cDNA molecule received a tag. One entry per CDR3 protein, called by TCRdb with MiXCR from the 5' RACE reads. The sample gives around 1,500,000 distinct CDR3 sequences, roughly 30% of which show up once; about 8% is in the top ten. The CDR3 is 14 residues long, ends included. CDR1 and CDR2 from the germline V gene are SNHLY and FYNNEI. Material: blood. J is TRBJ2-1 and V is TRBV2; the table gives TRBD1 as D, unverified against the DNA. The receptor was isolated from a woman in her twenties or thirties in good health. The CDR3 loop is CASSSSTGNYEQFF.